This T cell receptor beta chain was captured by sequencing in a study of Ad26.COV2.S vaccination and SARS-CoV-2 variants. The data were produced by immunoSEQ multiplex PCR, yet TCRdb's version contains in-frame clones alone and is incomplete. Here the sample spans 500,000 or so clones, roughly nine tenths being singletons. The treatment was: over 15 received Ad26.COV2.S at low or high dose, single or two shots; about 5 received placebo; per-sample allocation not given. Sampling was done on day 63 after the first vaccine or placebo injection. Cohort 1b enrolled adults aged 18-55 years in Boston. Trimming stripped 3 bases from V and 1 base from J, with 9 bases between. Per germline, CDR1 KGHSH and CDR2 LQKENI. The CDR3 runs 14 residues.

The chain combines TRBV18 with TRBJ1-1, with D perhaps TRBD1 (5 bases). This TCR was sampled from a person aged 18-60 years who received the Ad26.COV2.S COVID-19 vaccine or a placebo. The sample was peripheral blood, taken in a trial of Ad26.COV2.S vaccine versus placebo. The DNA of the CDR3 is TGTGCCAGCTCACCGGGACGGGGGAACACTGAAGCTTTCTTT. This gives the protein CASSPGRGNTEAFF. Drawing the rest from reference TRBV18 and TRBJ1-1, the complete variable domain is NAGVMQNPRHLVRRRGQEARLRCSPMKGHSHVYWYRQLPEEGLKFMVYLQKENIIDESGMPKERFSAEFPKEGPSILRIQQVVRGDSAAYFCASSPGRGNTEAFFGQGTRLTVV.